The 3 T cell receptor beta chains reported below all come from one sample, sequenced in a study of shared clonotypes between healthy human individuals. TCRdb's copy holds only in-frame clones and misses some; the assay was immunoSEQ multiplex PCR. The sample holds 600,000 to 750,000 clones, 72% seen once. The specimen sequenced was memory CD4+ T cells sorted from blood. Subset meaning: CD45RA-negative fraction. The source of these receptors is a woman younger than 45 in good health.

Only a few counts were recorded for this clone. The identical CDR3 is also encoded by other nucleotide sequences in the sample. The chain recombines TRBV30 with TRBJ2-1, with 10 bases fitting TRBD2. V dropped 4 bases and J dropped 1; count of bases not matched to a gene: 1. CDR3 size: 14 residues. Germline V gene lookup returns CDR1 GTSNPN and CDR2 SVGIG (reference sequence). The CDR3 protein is CAWTSGSSYNEQFF. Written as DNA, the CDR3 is TGTGCCTGGACTAGCGGGAGTTCCTACAATGAGCAGTTCTTC.

The CDR3 DNA is TGTGCCAGCAAAACCCCCGCAAGTGCTAACTATGGCTACACCTTC. It encodes CASKTPASANYGYTF. The chain has TRBV27 and TRBJ1-2, with D hard to call. The germline CDR1 and CDR2 sequences are MNHEY and SMNVEV (reference sequence). CDR3 length: 15 amino acids. The ends were cut back, 7 bases at V and 0 bases at J, with 15 bases in the middle.

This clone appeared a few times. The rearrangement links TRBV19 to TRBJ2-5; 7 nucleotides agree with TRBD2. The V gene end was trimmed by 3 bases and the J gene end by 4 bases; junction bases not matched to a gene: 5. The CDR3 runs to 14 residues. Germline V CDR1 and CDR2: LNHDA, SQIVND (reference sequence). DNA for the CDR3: TGTGCCAGTAGTATGAGCGCGGGAGTAGAGACCCAGTACTTC. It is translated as CASSMSAGVETQYF.